What follows are 3 T cell receptor beta chains derived from one specimen sequenced in a study of vaccination effects on CD4 cells after COVID-19. Antigen-specific CD4+ T cells were first expanded with viral peptide pools by the ViraFEST assay and only then sequenced. Following a roughly ten-day culture, CD4+ T cells were purified. No vaccinee had earlier SARS-CoV-2 infection, and nucleocapsid antibodies were negative. Their cognate antigens are unknown. Clones were sequenced by immunoSEQ multiplex PCR, and TCRdb holds only the in-frame ones, with some missing. Of approximately 30,000 clones listed, roughly 72% are singletons. The source was CD4+ T cells from PBMCs cultured with HCoV-OC43 spike peptides, collected before COVID-19 vaccination. This sample's subset: HCoV-OC43 spike overlapping peptide pool stimulation. These receptors were obtained from a human donor who received a COVID-19 vaccine.

This chain connects TRBV29-1 to TRBJ2-7; 16 nucleotides line up with TRBD2. The CDR3 contains 16 residues. V lost 7 bases and J lost 0; bases outside the gene matches: 6. Germline V gives CDR1 SQVTM, CDR2 ANQGSEA. The DNA for the CDR3 is TGCAGCGCCGCCGGGACTAGCGGGAGGGCCTCCTACGAGCAGTACTTC. Protein sequence: CSAAGTSGRASYEQYF.

This chain links TRBV4-2 with TRBJ1-1; 9 nucleotides align to TRBD1. V shed 0 bases and J 3 bases; nucleotides not matched to a gene: 2. Germline V gene sequence: CDR1 LGHNA, CDR2 YNFKEQ. This CDR3 is built from 15 residues. CDR3 DNA sequence: TGTGCCAGCAGCCAAGAGACAGGGGGGGACACTGAAGCTTTCTTT. The encoded protein is CASSQETGGDTEAFF.

This clone occurred a few times. This chain connects TRBV18 to TRBJ1-2; TRBD1 matches at 7 bases. V shed 0 bases and J 4 bases; nucleotides not matched to a gene: 5. CDR1 and CDR2 from the germline V gene are KGHSH and LQKENI. The CDR3 is made up of 15 amino acids. The CDR3 DNA reads TGTGCCAGCTCACCACCACAGGGGCTGTTCTATGGCTACACCTTC. It is translated as CASSPPQGLFYGYTF. Filled out from reference TRBV18 and TRBJ1-2, the complete variable domain reads NAGVMQNPRHLVRRRGQEARLRCSPMKGHSHVYWYRQLPEEGLKFMVYLQKENIIDESGMPKERFSAEFPKEGPSILRIQQVVRGDSAAYFCASSPPQGLFYGYTFGSGTRLTVV.